One sample yielded the 24 T cell receptor beta chains listed below, sequenced in a study of blood T cells in healthy people across ages. Then a second PCR, running roughly 7 to 11 cycles, was carried out with a sample-barcoded 5' primer and a J-beta primer mix. Each CDR3 protein gets one entry after TCRdb re-called the 5' RACE reads with MiXCR. Seen here are 800,000 to 1,300,000 distinct CDR3 sequences, under 30% observed once, and the top ten hold approximately 0.79%. These data were also reused for a study on T cells of mothers and their children.

The sample taken for sequencing was blood. These receptors originate from a girl aged 2-15 years in good health.

This clonotype showed up just a few times. The chain recombines TRBV9 with TRBJ2-2, with TRBD1 identical over 11 bases. Per the germline V gene, CDR1 is SGDLS and CDR2 is YYNGEE. The length of the CDR3 is 13 residues. V was clipped by 8 bases and J by 7 bases; unmatched bases: 4. CDR3 DNA: TGTGCCAGTGGACAGGGGGCAGGCGGGGAGCTGTTTTTT. Residues: CASGQGAGGELFF.

On this clonotype itself: A much larger clone lies one base from this, so it may be a read error. Since no conserved phenylalanine or tryptophan closes the CDR3, a read error is the likely cause. J is TRBJ1-1 and V is TRBV11-2; no reliable D call. V dropped 1 base and J dropped 1 base, with 4 bases sitting between them. CDR1 is SGHAT, CDR2 FQNNGV, per germline. The CDR3 loop spans 13 amino acids. Here the CDR3 reads CASSLARNTEAFL. DNA for the CDR3: TGTGCCAGCAGCTTAGCCAGGAACACTGAAGCTTTCCTT.

At least ten counts were recorded for this clonotype. This chain connects TRBV7-2 to TRBJ2-3, with D unresolved. Trimming took 5 bases from V and 4 from J, leaving 16 bases between them. CDR1 SGHTA and CDR2 FQGNSA come from the germline V gene. The CDR3 extends over 15 amino acids. CDR3 protein: CASSPPQRPSDTQYF. The CDR3 nucleotides are TGTGCCAGCAGCCCCCCACAGCGACCTTCAGATACGCAGTATTTT.

This clonotype has more than one count but fewer than ten. The chain is built from TRBV28 and TRBJ2-7; a weak D match, TRBD2 (6 bases). The germline V and J ends were trimmed by 8 bases and 3 bases, with 17 bases remaining between them. The germline gives CDR1 MDHEN, CDR2 SYDVKM. The CDR3 runs 14 residues. The CDR3 reads CASRTEGPYYEQYF. The CDR3 DNA is TGTGCCAGCCGTACGGAGGGCCCCTACTACGAGCAGTACTTC.

The rearrangement links TRBV24-1 to TRBJ2-2, with 7 bases matching TRBD1. CDR3 length: 11 residues. The V gene's germline CDR1 is KGHDR and CDR2 SFDVKD. The junction had 2 bases not matched to a gene; V was cut back by 7 bases and J by 10 bases. For the CDR3, the DNA is TGTGCCACCAGACAGGGGAAGGAGCTGTTTTTT. Its protein is CATRQGKELFF.

The V gene is TRBV3-1, the J gene TRBJ1-2, with D unclear. The ends were cut back, 1 base at V and 2 bases at J, with 8 bases in the middle. The CDR3 runs to 14 residues. The V gene's germline CDR1 is LGHDT and CDR2 YNNKEL (reference sequence). Written as DNA, the CDR3 is TGTGCCAGCAGCCAAGCGGAGGGAAACTATGGCTACACCTTC. Translating gives CASSQAEGNYGYTF.

This chain joins TRBV7-3 and TRBJ1-2; D is unresolved. The CDR3 is 13 amino acids. Trimming removed 5 bases at V and 7 bases at J, with 14 bases between. The V gene's germline CDR1 is SGHTA and CDR2 FQGTGA. CDR3 nucleotide sequence: TGTGCCAGCAGCCCCGGTTCGTCGGGTGGCTACACCTTC. Its translation: CASSPGSSGGYTF.

This chain uses TRBV5-1 with TRBJ2-1; D remains ambiguous. The CDR3 has 15 residues. V lost 4 bases and J lost 8, with 19 bases in between. Germline V gene data show CDR1 as SGHRS and CDR2 as YFSETQ. The CDR3 loop is CASSLPSRSVDEQFF. CDR3 DNA: TGCGCCAGCAGCCTCCCCTCTCGCTCCGTGGATGAGCAGTTCTTC. The complete variable domain, with remaining parts taken from reference TRBV5-1 and TRBJ2-1, reads KAGVTQTPRYLIKTRGQQVTLSCSPISGHRSVSWYQQTPGQGLQFLFEYFSETQRNKGNFPGRFSGRQFSNSRSEMNVSTLELGDSALYLCASSLPSRSVDEQFFGPGTRLTVL.

This clonotype was found a few times. CDR3 DNA sequence: TGTGCCAGCAGCCCGGGGTTGGACGGGGAGCTGTTTTTT. Translated, it gives CASSPGLDGELFF. The chain has TRBV6-6 and TRBJ2-2; TRBD2 is a possible D gene (5 bases). The CDR3 totals 13 residues. Deletions cut 6 bases from V and 7 bases from J, with 12 bases between. Per germline, CDR1 MNHNY and CDR2 SVGAGI (reference sequence).

This clonotype was recorded a few times. A junction end diverges from the germline sequence, so it may reflect a read error. This chain uses TRBV12-3 or TRBV12-4 with TRBJ2-1, with D tentatively TRBD1 (5 bases). The CDR3 length is 13 residues. In DNA form, the CDR3 reads TGCGCCAGCAGCTTTCGACAGAGGAATGAGCAGTTCTTC. It yields the protein CASSFRQRNEQFF.

The table lists this clonotype with a few counts. The genes are TRBV19 and TRBJ1-2, with D perhaps matching TRBD1 (6 bases). The length of the CDR3 is 13 residues. Looked up from germline, CDR1 is LNHDA and CDR2 is SQIVND (reference sequence). Deletions cut 7 bases from V and 4 bases from J, with 13 bases between. CDR3 nucleotides: TGTGCCAGTACCCGGCTGGGGGCCTATGGCTACACCTTC. As protein: CASTRLGAYGYTF.

This chain connects TRBV7-8 to TRBJ2-5; 10 bases map to TRBD2. CDR3 size: 14 residues. Germline CDR1 SGHVS, CDR2 FQNEAQ. The V and J ends lost 4 bases and 3 bases, in that order; junction bases with no gene match: 2. This chain's CDR3 is CASSWSGREETQYF. The DNA of the CDR3 is TGTGCCAGCAGCTGGAGCGGGAGGGAAGAGACCCAGTACTTC.

The V gene is TRBV7-2, the J gene TRBJ2-7; 8 bases map to TRBD1. The trim removed 5 bases at V and 5 bases at J, leaving 8 bases unmatched. The length of the CDR3 is 14 residues. The germline V gene has CDR1 SGHTA and CDR2 FQGNSA. For the CDR3, the DNA is TGTGCCAGCAGCCCGACAGGGGCCCCCCACGAGCAGTACTTC. Its translation is CASSPTGAPHEQYF.

This chain connects TRBV21-1 to TRBJ1-5; whether TRBD1, the table's D call, matches the DNA was not checked. TRBV21-1 is labeled a pseudogene. This CDR3 is built from 14 residues. CDR3 DNA sequence: TGTGCCAGCAGCCCCGGGGCAGGAATTTGGCCCCAGCATTTT. Translating it yields CASSPGAGIWPQHF.

This clonotype was detected only a few times. J is TRBJ2-7 and V is TRBV29-1, with 7 bases identical to TRBD2. Germline-derived CDR1 and CDR2 are SQVTM and ANQGSEA. CDR3 length equals 15 residues. The V and J ends lost 2 bases and 0 bases, in that order; junction bases with no gene match: 7. The CDR3 sequence is CSVELLLAGSYEQYF. DNA for the CDR3: TGCAGCGTTGAATTGTTATTAGCGGGCTCCTACGAGCAGTACTTC.

This clonotype was found a few times. The CDR3 DNA follows: TGTGCCAGCAGCCACGGGAATAGCGGGGCCTACGAGCAGTACTTC. Its protein product is CASSHGNSGAYEQYF. The V gene is TRBV3-1, the J gene TRBJ2-7, with TRBD2 matching over 8 bases. Trimming took 3 bases from V and 2 from J; bases not matched to a gene: 6. Looked up from germline, CDR1 is LGHDT and CDR2 is YNNKEL (reference sequence). This CDR3 spans 15 amino acids.

The rearrangement links TRBV20-1 to TRBJ2-7; 8 bases align to TRBD1. CDR1 is DFQATT, CDR2 SNEGSKA, per germline (reference sequence). After removal of 5 bases from V and 5 bases from J, the junction contained 14 bases not matched to a gene. There are 15 residues in the CDR3. The CDR3 sequence is CSADKQGEQGNEQYF. The DNA of the CDR3 is TGCAGTGCTGATAAACAGGGGGAACAGGGAAACGAGCAGTACTTC.

This clonotype was counted ten times or more. V is TRBV9 and J is TRBJ2-1; weak D call: TRBD2 (5 bases). CDR1 and CDR2 from the germline V gene are SGDLS and YYNGEE. V shed 7 bases and J shed 8 bases, with 16 bases lying between them. The CDR3 runs to 13 residues. The CDR3 region has the DNA TGTGCCAGCGTTGCTCCCCACGGGGATGAGCAGTTCTTC. Translating gives CASVAPHGDEQFF.

The chain links TRBV7-9 to TRBJ1-1, with unresolved D. In germline, CDR1 is SEHNR, CDR2 FQNEAQ (reference sequence). The CDR3 spans 13 residues. V dropped 1 base and J dropped 7 bases, with 10 bases sitting between them. CDR3 nucleotide sequence: TGTGCCAGCAGCTTAGTGGAGGGAAGTGAAGCTTTCTTT. This codes for CASSLVEGSEAFF. Variable domain in full (rest from reference TRBV7-9 and TRBJ1-1): DTGVSQNPRHKITKRGQNVTFRCDPISEHNRLYWYRQTLGQGPEFLTYFQNEAQLEKSRLLSDRFSAERPKGSFSTLEIQRTEQGDSAMYLCASSLVEGSEAFFGQGTRLTVV.

V usage is TRBV6-1 and J usage is TRBJ2-1; D uncertain. V shed 2 bases and J shed 0 bases, with 11 bases lying between them. Germline CDR1 and CDR2: MNHNS and SASEGT. There are 16 residues in the CDR3. The CDR3 sequence: CASSEIQLRSYNEQFF. CDR3 sequence (DNA): TGTGCCAGCAGTGAAATTCAGCTCCGCTCCTACAATGAGCAGTTCTTC.

The table lists this clonotype with a few counts. This chain uses TRBV5-1 with TRBJ1-2, with TRBD1 as a possible D gene (5 bases). The CDR3 covers 12 residues. The germline V gene encodes CDR1 SGHRS and CDR2 YFSETQ. V lost 0 bases, J lost 13 bases, and 13 bases lay in between. This CDR3 reads CASSLDRDLTTF. CDR3 DNA: TGCGCCAGCAGCTTGGATAGGGACTTAACCACCTTC.

This clonotype turned up a few times. The chain uses TRBV13 and TRBJ2-1, with 8 bases fitting TRBD1. The CDR3 runs to 14 residues. Germline CDR1 is PRHDT and CDR2 is FYEKMQ (reference sequence). V was pared by 4 bases and J by 5 bases, with 4 bases of the junction left unmatched. DNA for the CDR3: TGTGCCAGCAGCTCCAGGGGGCAAAACAATGAGCAGTTCTTC. It specifies CASSSRGQNNEQFF.

The CDR3 coding sequence is TGCAGCGCTCGGGAGCTGACAGATACGCAGTATTTT. Translating gives CSARELTDTQYF. V usage is TRBV20-1 and J usage is TRBJ2-3; D might be TRBD2 (6 bases). The germline CDR1 and CDR2 sequences are DFQATT and SNEGSKA (reference sequence). The CDR3 is 12 residues long.

Only a few counts were recorded for this clonotype. The chain is built from TRBV28 and TRBJ2-7, with 7 nucleotides matching TRBD1. CDR3 size: 14 residues. V dropped 3 bases and J dropped 6; count of bases not matched to a gene: 8. The V gene's germline CDR1 is MDHEN and CDR2 SYDVKM. CDR3 region: CASSFRQGSLEQYF. DNA for the CDR3: TGTGCCAGCAGTTTCCGACAGGGATCCCTCGAGCAGTACTTC.